The 18 T cell receptor beta chains given below trace back to one sample, sequenced in a study of blood T cell repertoires in COVID-19. Sequencing used immunoSEQ multiplex PCR; TCRdb keeps in-frame clones, though not all of them. The data show roughly 79,000 clones, almost 85% seen once. Source material: peripheral blood. Receptors originate from a human donor in a cohort sampled during active COVID-19.

V usage is TRBV7-8 and J usage is TRBJ2-5; 10 positions agree with TRBD2. This CDR3 comprises 17 residues. The V gene's germline CDR1 is SGHVS and CDR2 FQNEAQ. J was trimmed by 5 bases and V by 5 bases; bases with no gene match: 14. This CDR3 is CASSIGLAVGFWETQYF. The CDR3 DNA reads TGTGCCAGCAGCATAGGACTAGCGGTCGGATTTTGGGAGACCCAGTACTTC.

In its sample, this clone was seen once. The CDR3 loop reads CASTESESNYGYTF. The CDR3 coding sequence is TGTGCCAGCACCGAAAGCGAATCTAACTATGGCTACACCTTC. V is TRBV2 and J is TRBJ1-2; D is unclear. The CDR3 sequence is 14 residues long. V lost 7 bases and J lost 0, with 12 bases in between. Per germline, CDR1 SNHLY and CDR2 FYNNEI.

This rearrangement joins TRBV7-3 to TRBJ1-2; tentative D call: TRBD1 (6 bases). The CDR3 length is 11 residues. From germline, CDR1 is SGHTA and CDR2 FQGTGA. V shed 4 bases and J shed 7 bases, with 7 bases lying between them. CDR3 sequence reads: CASSSGVGYTF. Here the CDR3 DNA reads TGTGCCAGCAGCTCAGGGGTTGGCTACACCTTC. Based on the CDR3 plus reference TRBV7-3 and TRBJ1-2, the full variable domain is GAGVSQTPSNKVTEKGKYVELRCDPISGHTALYWYRQSLGQGPEFLIYFQGTGAADDSGLPNDRFFAVRPEGSVSTLKIQRTERGDSAVYLCASSSGVGYTFGSGTRLTVV.

V usage is TRBV12-3 or TRBV12-4 and J usage is TRBJ1-5; no reliable D call. This CDR3 contains 13 residues. Trimming removed 4 bases at V and 4 bases at J, with 8 bases between. CDR3 region: CASSWTTNQPQHF. The CDR3 coding sequence is TGTGCCAGCAGTTGGACTACTAATCAGCCCCAGCATTTT.

The chain has TRBV14 and TRBJ2-7; 9 bases match TRBD1. Germline loops: CDR1 SGHDN, CDR2 FVKESK. The CDR3 covers 15 residues. V trimming: 4 bases; J trimming: 7 bases; junction bases outside the gene matches: 11. In DNA form, the CDR3 reads TGTGCCAGCAGCCCGCCCGGGACAGGGTGGAGAGAGCAGTACTTC. Protein sequence: CASSPPGTGWREQYF.

Regarding this clone: In the same sample, other DNA sequences code for this CDR3. The chain links TRBV5-4 to TRBJ1-1; unclear D gene. Germline loops: CDR1 SGHNT, CDR2 YYREEE (reference sequence). The V end was cut by 4 bases, the J end by 5 bases, with 18 bases between. This CDR3 contains 15 residues. CDR3: CASSAGPGGDTEAFF. CDR3 nucleotides: TGTGCCAGCAGCGCCGGCCCGGGCGGGGATACTGAAGCTTTCTTT.

The V and J genes are TRBV18 and TRBJ1-6; tentative D call: TRBD1 (5 bases). From germline, CDR1 is KGHSH and CDR2 LQKENI. V lost 0 bases and J 9 bases, leaving 12 bases between the germline ends. This CDR3 has 15 amino acids. The CDR3 region is CASSPPGQGRSPLHF. The CDR3, as DNA: TGTGCCAGCTCACCACCGGGTCAGGGTCGTTCACCCCTCCACTTT.

The chain links TRBV11-3 to TRBJ2-1, with 10 nucleotides matching TRBD2. The germline V gene encodes CDR1 SGHNT and CDR2 YENEEA. J lost 5 bases, V lost 5 bases, and 12 bases had no gene match. The CDR3 is made up of 17 amino acids. Here the CDR3 DNA reads TGTGCCAGCAGCCCGCCGGGAAGCGGGGGGGCGAACAATGAGCAGTTCTTC. Protein: CASSPPGSGGANNEQFF.

This chain joins TRBV12-3 or TRBV12-4 and TRBJ1-2; D is unclear. This CDR3 is 13 amino acids long. V was cut by 5 bases and J by 6 bases, with 13 bases left in between. CDR3 residues: CASSPSGFDGYTF. As DNA, the CDR3 is TGTGCCAGCAGTCCTAGTGGTTTCGATGGCTACACCTTC.

V is TRBV7-9 and J is TRBJ1-1; D is possibly TRBD1 (6 bases). CDR1 and CDR2 (germline): SEHNR, FQNEAQ (reference sequence). V shed 2 bases and J shed 4 bases, with 11 bases lying between them. This CDR3 is 14 amino acids long. CDR3 region: CASSLQGLSTEAFF. In nucleotides, the CDR3 is TGTGCCAGCAGCTTACAGGGGTTGAGCACTGAAGCTTTCTTT.

The gene calls are TRBV7-2 and TRBJ2-7; D uncertain. This CDR3 spans 15 amino acids. V was pared by 1 base and J by 1 base, with 11 bases between. Germline V CDR1 and CDR2: SGHTA, FQGNSA. The CDR3 nucleotides are TGTGCCAGCAGCTTAGTGGCAGGTGCATCCTACGAGCAGTACTTC. It is translated as CASSLVAGASYEQYF.

The chain carries TRBV7-8 and TRBJ2-3; D gene ambiguous. Deletions cut 1 base from V and 6 bases from J, with 5 bases between. The CDR3 contains 12 residues. CDR1 SGHVS and CDR2 FQNEAQ come from the germline V gene. The CDR3 DNA is TGTGCCAGCAGCTTAGTAGTGGATACGCAGTATTTT. Encoded protein: CASSLVVDTQYF.

The gene calls are TRBV6-5 and TRBJ2-3; D might be TRBD2 (6 bases). This CDR3 region has 14 residues. The germline gives CDR1 MNHEY, CDR2 SVGAGI. The V gene lost 6 bases and the J gene lost 5 bases, with 15 bases spanning the gap. In DNA form, the CDR3 reads TGTGCCAGCAGCCGACCTTCCGGGGGAGATACGCAGTATTTT. It encodes CASSRPSGGDTQYF.

The rearrangement joins TRBV5-1 to TRBJ2-7; 12 nucleotides align to TRBD2. The CDR3 is made up of 17 amino acids. The junction had 5 bases not matched to a gene; V was cut back by 0 bases and J by 1 base. The germline V gene has CDR1 SGHRS and CDR2 YFSETQ. The chain's CDR3 is CASSLGLAGAFSYEQYF. CDR3 bases: TGCGCCAGCAGCTTGGGACTAGCGGGGGCCTTTTCCTACGAGCAGTACTTC.

The chain couples TRBV7-9 to TRBJ1-2; tentative D call: TRBD1 (6 bases). Germline lookup yields CDR1 SEHNR and CDR2 FQNEAQ (reference sequence). Trimming removed 1 base at V and 6 bases at J, with 9 bases between. CDR3 length: 13 amino acids. The CDR3, as DNA: TGTGCCAGCAGCTTAGTAGGGGGTGATGGCTACACCTTC. Translating gives CASSLVGGDGYTF.

The chain uses TRBV3-1 (or the pseudogene TRBV3-2) and TRBJ1-6; the match to TRBD1 covers 10 bases. V lost 6 bases to trimming and J lost 9 bases; unmatched junction nucleotides: 23. Per germline, CDR1 LGHDT and CDR2 YNNKEL (reference sequence). This CDR3 has 20 amino acids. Here the CDR3 reads CASSPAILPGQGTHGSPLHF. CDR3 nucleotide sequence: TGTGCCAGCAGTCCTGCTATATTACCGGGACAGGGGACTCACGGTTCACCCCTCCACTTT.

V gene TRBV15 combines with J gene TRBJ1-3; D is unclear. There are 15 residues in the CDR3. V shed 3 bases and J shed 0 bases, with 9 bases lying between them. From germline, CDR1 is LNHNV and CDR2 YYDKDF (reference sequence). The CDR3, as DNA: TGTGCCACCAGCAGGAAGCTCGTCTCTGGAAACACCATATATTTT. Translated, it gives CATSRKLVSGNTIYF.

This chain uses TRBV4-2 with TRBJ1-2; the match to TRBD1 covers 11 bases. In germline, CDR1 is LGHNA, CDR2 YNFKEQ. This CDR3 region has 18 residues. V was pared by 2 bases and J by 2 bases, with 10 bases of the junction left unmatched. The CDR3 region is CASSQTPGQGAGNYGYTF. For the CDR3, the DNA is TGTGCCAGCAGCCAAACCCCCGGACAGGGGGCGGGAAACTATGGCTACACCTTC.